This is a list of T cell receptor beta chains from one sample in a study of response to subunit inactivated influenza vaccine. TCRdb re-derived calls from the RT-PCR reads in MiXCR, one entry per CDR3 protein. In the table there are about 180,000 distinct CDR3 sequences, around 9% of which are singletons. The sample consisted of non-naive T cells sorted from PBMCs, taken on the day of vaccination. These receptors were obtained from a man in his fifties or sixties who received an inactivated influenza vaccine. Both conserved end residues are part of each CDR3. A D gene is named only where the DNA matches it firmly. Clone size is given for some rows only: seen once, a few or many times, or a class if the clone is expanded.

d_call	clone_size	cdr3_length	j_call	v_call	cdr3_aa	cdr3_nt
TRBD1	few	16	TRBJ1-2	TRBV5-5	CASINHPGQGNYGYTF	TGTGCCAGCATCAATCACCCGGGACAGGGAAACTATGGCTACACCTTC
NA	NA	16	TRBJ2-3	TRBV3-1	CASSQDGLRRTDTQYF	TGTGCCAGCAGCCAAGATGGTTTGCGACGCACAGATACGCAGTATTTT
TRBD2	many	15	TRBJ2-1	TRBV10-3	CAISGGPTSGNEQFF	TGTGCCATCAGCGGAGGGCCAACTAGCGGCAATGAGCAGTTCTTC
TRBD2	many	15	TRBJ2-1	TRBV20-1	CSARAGGSLGNEQFF	TGCAGTGCTAGAGCCGGGGGGTCGCTCGGTAATGAGCAGTTCTTC
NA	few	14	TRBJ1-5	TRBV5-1	CASSLRGGNQPQHF	TGCGCCAGCAGCTTAAGGGGAGGTAATCAGCCCCAGCATTTT
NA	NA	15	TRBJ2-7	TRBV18	CASSPIAQVSYEQYF	TGTGCCAGCTCACCAATCGCCCAGGTCTCCTACGAGCAGTACTTC
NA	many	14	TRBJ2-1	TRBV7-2	CASSLGPGATVVFF	TGTGCCAGCAGCTTAGGCCCGGGGGCCACGGTGGTATTCTTC
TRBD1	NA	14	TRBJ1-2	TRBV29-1	CSAMREGQGNGYTF	TGCAGCGCCATGAGGGAGGGACAGGGTAATGGCTACACCTTC
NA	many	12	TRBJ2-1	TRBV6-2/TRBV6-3	CASSYSFNEQFF	TGTGCCAGCAGTTACTCGTTCAATGAGCAGTTCTTC
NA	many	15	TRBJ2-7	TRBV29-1	CSVEEAGRGTYEQYF	TGCAGCGTTGAAGAAGCTGGACGCGGAACCTACGAGCAGTACTTC
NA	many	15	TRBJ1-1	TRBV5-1	CASSPGRGSDTEAFF	TGCGCCAGCAGCCCAGGGCGGGGGTCGGACACTGAAGCTTTCTTT
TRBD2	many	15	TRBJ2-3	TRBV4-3	CASSQGGSGEDTQYF	TGCGCCAGCAGCCAAGGGGGTAGCGGGGAAGATACGCAGTATTTT
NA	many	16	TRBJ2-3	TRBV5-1	CASSYQGGVSTDTQYF	TGCGCCAGCAGCTACCAGGGGGGGGTCAGCACAGATACGCAGTATTTT
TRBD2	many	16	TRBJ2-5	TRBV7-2	CASSLGTSGRRETQYF	TGTGCCAGCAGCCTAGGGACTAGCGGGAGACGAGAGACCCAGTACTTC
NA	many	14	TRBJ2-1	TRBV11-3	CASSLGSSYNEQFF	TGCGCCAGCAGCTTGGGTAGCTCCTACAATGAGCAGTTCTTC
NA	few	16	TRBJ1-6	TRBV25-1	CASSANPGPYNSPLHF	TGTGCCAGCAGTGCAAATCCGGGGCCTTATAATTCACCCCTCCACTTT
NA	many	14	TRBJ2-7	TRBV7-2	CASSFDYLGSEQYF	TGTGCCAGCAGCTTCGACTATCTCGGTTCCGAGCAGTACTTC
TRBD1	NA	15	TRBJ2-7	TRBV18	CASSPPQGVSYEQYF	TGTGCCAGCTCACCACCCCAGGGGGTTTCCTACGAGCAGTACTTC
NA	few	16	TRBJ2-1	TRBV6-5	CASSYPPASSYNEQFF	TGTGCCAGCAGTTACCCCCCGGCGAGCTCCTACAATGAGCAGTTCTTC
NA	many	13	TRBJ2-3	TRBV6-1	CASSDGGQNTQYF	TGTGCCAGCAGTGATGGGGGCCAGAATACGCAGTATTTT
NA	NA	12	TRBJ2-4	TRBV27	CASSPSPGIQYF	TGTGCCAGCAGCCCGTCCCCGGGCATTCAGTACTTC
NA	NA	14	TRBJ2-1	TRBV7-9	CASSFPPGHNEQFF	TGTGCCAGCAGCTTCCCCCCGGGGCACAATGAGCAGTTCTTC
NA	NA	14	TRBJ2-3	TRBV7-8	CASGWTEVRDTQYF	TGTGCCAGCGGGTGGACCGAAGTACGAGATACGCAGTATTTT
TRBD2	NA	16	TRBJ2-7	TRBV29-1	CSVERRSSGNSYEQYF	TGCAGCGTTGAACGGCGGTCTAGCGGGAACTCCTACGAGCAGTACTTC
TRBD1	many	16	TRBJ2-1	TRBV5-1	CASSRDRGFSYNEQFF	TGCGCCAGCAGCAGGGACAGGGGATTCTCCTACAATGAGCAGTTCTTC
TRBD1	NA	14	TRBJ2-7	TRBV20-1	CSARDQGATSEQYF	TGCAGTGCTAGAGATCAGGGGGCGACGAGCGAGCAGTACTTC
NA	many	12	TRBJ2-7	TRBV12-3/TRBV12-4	CASSFWAYEQYF	TGTGCCAGCAGTTTCTGGGCTTACGAGCAGTACTTC
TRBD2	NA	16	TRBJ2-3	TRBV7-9	CASSWTSGRETDTQYF	TGTGCCAGCAGCTGGACTAGCGGGAGGGAGACAGATACGCAGTATTTT
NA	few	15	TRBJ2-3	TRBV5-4	CASNPGTPSTDTQYF	TGTGCCAGCAACCCAGGGACCCCGTCCACAGATACGCAGTATTTT
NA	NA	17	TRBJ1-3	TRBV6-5	CASSYGGRFTSGNTIYF	TGTGCCAGCAGTTATGGGGGCCGTTTTACCTCTGGAAACACCATATATTTT
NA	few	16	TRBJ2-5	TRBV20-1	CSASNRGETIQETQYF	TGCAGTGCTAGCAATCGGGGCGAGACTATTCAAGAGACCCAGTACTTC
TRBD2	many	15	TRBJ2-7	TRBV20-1	CSARDAGESTYEQYF	TGCAGTGCTAGAGATGCGGGGGAAAGTACCTACGAGCAGTACTTC
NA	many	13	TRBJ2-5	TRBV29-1	CSVDGRGQETQYF	TGCAGCGTTGATGGCAGGGGACAAGAGACCCAGTACTTC
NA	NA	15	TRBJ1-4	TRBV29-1	CSVRDGPSTNEKLFF	TGCAGCGTTCGGGACGGACCCTCAACTAATGAAAAACTGTTTTTT
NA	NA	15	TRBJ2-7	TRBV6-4	CASSSSAQGLYEQYF	TGTGCCAGCTCAAGTTCCGCCCAGGGACTCTACGAGCAGTACTTC
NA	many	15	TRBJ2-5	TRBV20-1	CSARDLGDPKETQYF	TGCAGTGCTAGAGATCTGGGGGACCCAAAAGAGACCCAGTACTTC
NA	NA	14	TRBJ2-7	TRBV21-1	CASSKGGRAYEQYF	TGTGCCAGCAGCAAAGGGGGCAGGGCCTACGAGCAGTACTTC
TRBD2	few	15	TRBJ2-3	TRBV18	CASSPLAGGTDTQYF	TGTGCCAGCTCACCACTAGCGGGGGGCACAGATACGCAGTATTTT
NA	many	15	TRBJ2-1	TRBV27	CASRGGAGGNNEQFF	TGTGCCAGCAGGGGCGGGGCAGGGGGTAACAATGAGCAGTTCTTC
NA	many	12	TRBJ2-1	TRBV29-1	CSVEVTAYEQFF	TGCAGCGTTGAAGTAACAGCTTATGAGCAGTTCTTC
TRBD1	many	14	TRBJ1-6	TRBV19	CASSTDRGNSPLHF	TGTGCCAGCAGTACTGACAGGGGAAATTCACCCCTCCACTTT
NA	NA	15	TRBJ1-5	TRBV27	CASKPRGFSNQPQHF	TGTGCCAGCAAACCAAGGGGATTCTCCAATCAGCCCCAGCATTTT
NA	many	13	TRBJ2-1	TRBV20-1	CSATLALYNEQFF	TGCAGTGCTACTCTAGCGCTTTACAATGAGCAGTTCTTC
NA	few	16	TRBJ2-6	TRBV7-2	CASSLVGSSGANVLTF	TGTGCCAGCAGCTTAGTAGGGTCCTCTGGGGCCAACGTCCTGACTTTC
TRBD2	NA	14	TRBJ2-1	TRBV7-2	CASSLLAGANEQFF	TGTGCCAGCAGCTTACTAGCGGGAGCCAATGAGCAGTTCTTC
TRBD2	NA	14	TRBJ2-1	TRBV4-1	CASSQPRGEREQFF	TGCGCCAGCAGCCAACCACGGGGGGAAAGGGAGCAGTTCTTC
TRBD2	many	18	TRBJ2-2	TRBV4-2	CASSQDLIAGTNTGELFF	TGTGCCAGCAGCCAAGATTTGATAGCGGGGACGAACACCGGGGAGCTGTTTTTT
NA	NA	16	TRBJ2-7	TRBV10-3	CAISDPRTNVGYEQYF	TGTGCCATCAGTGACCCTAGGACAAACGTGGGCTACGAGCAGTACTTC
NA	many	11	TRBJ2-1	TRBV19	CASSTRQEQFF	TGTGCCAGTAGTACCCGCCAAGAACAGTTCTTC
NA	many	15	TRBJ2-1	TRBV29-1	CSVDAGQSYYNEQFF	TGCAGCGTTGACGCGGGACAGAGCTATTACAATGAGCAGTTCTTC
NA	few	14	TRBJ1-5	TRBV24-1	CATSESGGNQPQHF	TGTGCCACCAGTGAGTCGGGGGGCAATCAGCCCCAGCATTTT
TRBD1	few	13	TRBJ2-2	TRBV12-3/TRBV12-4	CASSRTGAGELFF	TGTGCCAGCAGTCGGACAGGGGCCGGGGAGCTGTTTTTT
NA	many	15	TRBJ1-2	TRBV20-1	CSAREAGDPSYGYTF	TGCAGTGCTAGAGAGGCAGGGGACCCTTCCTATGGCTACACCTTC
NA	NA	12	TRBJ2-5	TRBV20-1	CSAKQIQETQYF	TGCAGTGCTAAACAGATTCAAGAGACCCAGTACTTC
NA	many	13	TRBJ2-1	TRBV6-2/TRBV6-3	CASSYSGYNEQFF	TGTGCCAGCAGTTACAGTGGATACAATGAGCAGTTCTTC
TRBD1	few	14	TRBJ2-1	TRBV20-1	CSAVTGTGANEQFF	TGCAGTGCGGTCACCGGGACAGGGGCCAATGAGCAGTTCTTC
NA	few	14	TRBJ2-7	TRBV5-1	CASTLDRPGYEQYF	TGCGCCAGCACACTAGACAGGCCCGGCTACGAGCAGTACTTC